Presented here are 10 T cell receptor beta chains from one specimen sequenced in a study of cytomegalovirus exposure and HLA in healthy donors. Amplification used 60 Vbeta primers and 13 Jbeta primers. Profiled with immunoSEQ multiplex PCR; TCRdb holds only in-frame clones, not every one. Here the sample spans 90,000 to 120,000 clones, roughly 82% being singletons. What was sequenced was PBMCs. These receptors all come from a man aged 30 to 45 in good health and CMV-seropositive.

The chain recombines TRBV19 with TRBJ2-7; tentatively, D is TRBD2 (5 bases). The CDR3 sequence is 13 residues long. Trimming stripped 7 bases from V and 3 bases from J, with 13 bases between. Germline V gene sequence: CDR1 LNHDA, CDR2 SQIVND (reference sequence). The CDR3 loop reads CASNDGVDYEQYF. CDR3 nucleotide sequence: TGTGCCAGTAACGACGGGGTGGACTACGAGCAGTACTTC.

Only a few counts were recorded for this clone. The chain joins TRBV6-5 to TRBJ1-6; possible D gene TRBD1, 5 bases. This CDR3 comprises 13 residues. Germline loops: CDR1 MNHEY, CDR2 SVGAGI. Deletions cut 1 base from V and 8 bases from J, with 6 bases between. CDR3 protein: CASSYLGDSPLHF. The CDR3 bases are TGTGCCAGCAGTTACTTAGGGGATTCACCCCTCCACTTT.

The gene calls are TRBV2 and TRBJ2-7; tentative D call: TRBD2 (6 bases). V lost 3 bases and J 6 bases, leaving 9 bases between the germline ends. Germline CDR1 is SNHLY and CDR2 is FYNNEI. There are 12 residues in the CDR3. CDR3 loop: CASSDSGAEQYF. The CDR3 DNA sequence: TGTGCCAGCAGTGACTCGGGAGCCGAGCAGTACTTC. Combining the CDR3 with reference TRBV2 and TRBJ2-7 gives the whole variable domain EPEVTQTPSHQVTQMGQEVILRCVPISNHLYFYWYRQILGQKVEFLVSFYNNEISEKSEIFDDQFSVERPDGSNFTLKIRSTKLEDSAMYFCASSDSGAEQYFGPGTRLTVT.

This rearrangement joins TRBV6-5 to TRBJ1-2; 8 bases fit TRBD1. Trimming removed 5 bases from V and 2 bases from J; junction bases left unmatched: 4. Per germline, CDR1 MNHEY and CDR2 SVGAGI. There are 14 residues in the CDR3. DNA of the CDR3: TGTGCCAGCAGTGAGGCAGGGGGCAACTATGGCTACACCTTC. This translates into CASSEAGGNYGYTF.

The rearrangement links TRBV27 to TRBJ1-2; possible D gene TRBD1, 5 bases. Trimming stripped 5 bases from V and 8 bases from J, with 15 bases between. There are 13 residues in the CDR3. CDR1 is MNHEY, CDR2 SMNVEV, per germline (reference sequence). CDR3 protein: CASSLQGIEGYTF. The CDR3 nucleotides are TGTGCCAGCAGTCTCCAGGGAATCGAAGGCTACACCTTC.

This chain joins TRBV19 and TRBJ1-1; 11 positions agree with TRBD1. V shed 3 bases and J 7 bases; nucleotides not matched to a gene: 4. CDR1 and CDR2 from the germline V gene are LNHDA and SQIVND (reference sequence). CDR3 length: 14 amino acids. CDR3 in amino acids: CASSIGQGADEAFF. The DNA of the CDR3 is TGTGCCAGTAGTATCGGACAGGGGGCGGATGAAGCTTTCTTT.

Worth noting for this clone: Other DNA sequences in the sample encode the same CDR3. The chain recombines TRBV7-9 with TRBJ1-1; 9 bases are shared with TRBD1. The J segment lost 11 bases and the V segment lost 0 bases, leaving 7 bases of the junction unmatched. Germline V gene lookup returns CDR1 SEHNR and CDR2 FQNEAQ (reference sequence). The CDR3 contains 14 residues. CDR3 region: CASSLAGGTGWAFF. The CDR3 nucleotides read TGTGCCAGCAGCTTAGCTGGCGGGACAGGGTGGGCTTTCTTT.

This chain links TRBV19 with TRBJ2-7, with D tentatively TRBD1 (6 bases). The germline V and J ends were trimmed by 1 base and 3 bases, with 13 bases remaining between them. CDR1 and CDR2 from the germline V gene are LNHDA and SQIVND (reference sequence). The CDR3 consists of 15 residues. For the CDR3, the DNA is TGTGCCAGTAGTATAGGACAGGTGACACTCTACGAGCAGTACTTC. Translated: CASSIGQVTLYEQYF.

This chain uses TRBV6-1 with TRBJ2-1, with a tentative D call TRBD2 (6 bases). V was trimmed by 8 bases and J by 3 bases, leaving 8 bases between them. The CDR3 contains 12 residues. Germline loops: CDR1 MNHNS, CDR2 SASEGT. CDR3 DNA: TGTGCCAGCGGGCGGGACTACAATGAGCAGTTCTTC. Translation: CASGRDYNEQFF.

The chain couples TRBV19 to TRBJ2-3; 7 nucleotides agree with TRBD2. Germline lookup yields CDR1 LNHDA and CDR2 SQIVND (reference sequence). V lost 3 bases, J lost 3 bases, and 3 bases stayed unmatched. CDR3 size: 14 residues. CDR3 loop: CASSMGGFTDTQYF. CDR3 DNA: TGTGCCAGTAGTATGGGAGGGTTTACAGATACGCAGTATTTT.